Each of the 28 T cell receptor beta chains below was sequenced from the same sample in a study of T-cell memory formation after mild COVID-19. TCRdb re-called the 5' RACE reads with MiXCR, one entry per CDR3 protein. The sample holds approximately 570,000 distinct CDR3 sequences, roughly 18% seen once. The sequencing input was PBMCs or a T cell subset sorted from them (not recorded which). Receptors were obtained from an adult woman who had mild COVID-19 (a few samples of this study predate the infection). Cell type and time point are not known.

The chain employs TRBV4-1 and TRBJ2-7; TRBD1 aligns across 7 bases. V trimming: 4 bases; J trimming: 3 bases; junction bases outside the gene matches: 12. CDR1 MGHRA and CDR2 YSYEKL come from the germline V gene. The CDR3 contains 16 residues. In DNA, the CDR3 is TGCGCCAGCAGCCTCTCTCTTCCGGGACAGCACTACGAGCAGTACTTC. Translating it yields CASSLSLPGQHYEQYF.

This clonotype was seen only a few times. The gene calls are TRBV20-1 and TRBJ2-7; tentatively, D is TRBD2 (6 bases). This CDR3 is 20 amino acids long. CDR1 and CDR2 (germline): DFQATT, SNEGSKA (reference sequence). Trimming shortened V by 0 bases and J by 3 bases, and 30 bases separated the two germline ends. CDR3 amino acids: CSAREGVGGSRPLHNYEQYF. In DNA, the CDR3 is TGCAGTGCTAGAGAGGGGGTCGGAGGGTCTAGGCCTTTACACAACTACGAGCAGTACTTC.

This clonotype was detected only a few times. This chain connects TRBV11-2 to TRBJ2-5; D unclear. Trimming pared 5 bases from V and 0 bases from J, leaving 10 bases between. The CDR3 consists of 14 residues. CDR1 and CDR2 (germline): SGHAT, FQNNGV. The chain's CDR3 is CASSPDGYQETQYF. CDR3 nucleotide sequence: TGTGCCAGCAGCCCGGACGGGTACCAAGAGACCCAGTACTTC.

This CDR3 reads CAWSAGSYEQYF. CDR3 sequence (DNA): TGTGCCTGGAGTGCCGGTTCCTACGAGCAGTACTTC. The V call is TRBV30, the J call TRBJ2-7; D gene unclear. Trimming stripped 1 base from V and 1 base from J, with 5 bases between. This CDR3 has 12 amino acids. Germline loops: CDR1 GTSNPN, CDR2 SVGIG (reference sequence).

This clonotype has more than one count but fewer than ten. The chain links TRBV5-1 to TRBJ2-7; TRBD2 is a possible D gene (5 bases). Trimming removed 1 base from V and 6 bases from J, with 14 bases in between. There are 14 residues in the CDR3. Germline V CDR1 and CDR2: SGHRS, YFSETQ. CDR3 loop: CASSLRPGSGEQYF. CDR3 DNA: TGCGCCAGCAGCTTGAGGCCGGGGTCCGGCGAGCAGTACTTC.

Points on this clonotype: One end of the junction fails to match germline, which may point to a read error. This chain connects TRBV7-9 to TRBJ1-3; D ambiguous. The germline V gene encodes CDR1 SEHNR and CDR2 FQNEAQ (reference sequence). CDR3 size: 15 residues. CDR3 amino acids: CASSPSGYSGNAIYF. In nucleotides, the CDR3 is TGTGCCAGCAGCCCAAGCGGTTACTCTGGAAACGCCATATATTTT.

The chain uses TRBV29-1 and TRBJ1-1; D unresolved. CDR3 length: 10 amino acids. V gave up 4 bases and J gave up 5 bases, with 5 bases separating them. From germline, CDR1 is SQVTM and CDR2 ANQGSEA. CDR3 DNA sequence: TGCAGCGTTGCTGCGACTGAAGCTTTCTTT. This codes for CSVAATEAFF.

This chain links TRBV3-1 with TRBJ2-7; 7 nucleotides match TRBD2. This CDR3 is built from 16 residues. CDR1 is LGHDT and CDR2 is YNNKEL in the germline V gene (reference sequence). V gave up 1 base and J gave up 0 bases; unmatched junction bases: 6. CDR3 amino acids: CASSQARREYSYEQYF. CDR3 coding DNA: TGTGCCAGCAGCCAAGCGCGGCGGGAGTACTCCTACGAGCAGTACTTC.

This clonotype was recorded a few times. The gene calls are TRBV5-5 and TRBJ2-1; either TRBD1 or TRBD2 may fit D (5 bases each). V lost 4 bases to trimming and J lost 2 bases, with 19 bases between them. The V gene's germline CDR1 is SGHKS and CDR2 YYEKEE (reference sequence). CDR3 length: 17 residues. This CDR3 reads CASSPRDGANPYNEQFF. The DNA of the CDR3 is TGTGCCAGCAGCCCCCGGGACGGAGCGAACCCCTACAATGAGCAGTTCTTC. Variable domain in full (rest from reference TRBV5-5 and TRBJ2-1): DAGVTQSPTHLIKTRGQQVTLRCSPISGHKSVSWYQQVLGQGPQFIFQYYEKEERGRGNFPDRFSARQFPNYSSELNVNALLLGDSALYLCASSPRDGANPYNEQFFGPGTRLTVL.

This rearrangement joins TRBV4-2 to TRBJ1-4; TRBD1 aligns across 8 bases. The CDR3 contains 16 residues. Germline lookup yields CDR1 LGHNA and CDR2 YNFKEQ. V gave up 4 bases and J gave up 6 bases; unmatched junction bases: 10. CDR3 region: CASSPGPGQGDEKLFF. The CDR3 DNA reads as TGTGCCAGCAGCCCCGGACCAGGACAGGGTGATGAAAAACTGTTTTTT.

V gene TRBV18 combines with J gene TRBJ2-7; 11 bases align to TRBD2. The length of the CDR3 is 17 residues. Per germline, CDR1 KGHSH and CDR2 LQKENI. The J segment lost 6 bases and the V segment lost 0 bases, leaving 10 bases of the junction unmatched. CDR3 sequence: CASSPPGLAGGNVEQYF. CDR3 bases: TGTGCCAGCTCACCACCGGGCCTAGCGGGAGGAAATGTCGAGCAGTACTTC.

This clonotype has more than one count but fewer than ten. The chain uses TRBV4-2 and TRBJ1-6, with TRBD1 identical over 9 bases. The germline V gene encodes CDR1 LGHNA and CDR2 YNFKEQ. V was clipped by 5 bases and J by 9 bases; unmatched bases: 11. The CDR3 extends over 16 amino acids. The CDR3 here is CASSDKGQGRGSPLHF. Written as DNA, the CDR3 is TGTGCCAGCAGCGATAAAGGACAGGGGAGAGGTTCACCCCTCCACTTT.

The chain recombines TRBV7-2 with TRBJ1-6; TRBD1 agrees at 8 bases. CDR3 length equals 15 residues. V gave up 4 bases and J gave up 7 bases; unmatched junction bases: 6. The germline CDR1 and CDR2 sequences are SGHTA and FQGNSA. In nucleotides, the CDR3 is TGTGCCAGCAGCTCCCAGGGGGCCGGGAATTCACCCCTCCACTTT. Its protein is CASSSQGAGNSPLHF. Full variable domain (rest looked up from reference TRBV7-2 and TRBJ1-6): GAGVSQSPSNKVTEKGKDVELRCDPISGHTALYWYRQSLGQGLEFLIYFQGNSAPDKSGLPSDRFSAERTGGSVSTLTIQRTQQEDSAVYLCASSSQGAGNSPLHFGNGTRLTVT.

This clonotype was seen a few times. The chain couples TRBV19 to TRBJ2-7; TRBD1 matches at 7 bases. V gave up 8 bases and J gave up 3 bases; unmatched junction bases: 16. The CDR3 contains 16 residues. Germline V lookup: CDR1 LNHDA, CDR2 SQIVND (reference sequence). DNA of the CDR3: TGTGCCAGTGCGACAGGGTTTCGGACCTATGGCTACGAGCAGTACTTC. Protein product: CASATGFRTYGYEQYF. The full variable domain, with the rest looked up from reference TRBV19 and TRBJ2-7, is DGGITQSPKYLFRKEGQNVTLSCEQNLNHDAMYWYRQDPGQGLRLIYYSQIVNDFQKGDIAEGYSVSREKKESFPLTVTSAQKNPTAFYLCASATGFRTYGYEQYFGPGTRLTVT.

The rearrangement links TRBV5-1 to TRBJ2-2, with 9 bases aligning to TRBD1. Germline V gives CDR1 SGHRS, CDR2 YFSETQ. After removal of 3 bases from V and 5 bases from J, the junction contained 8 bases not matched to a gene. The CDR3 length is 16 residues. CDR3 in amino acids: CASSSTGTGPTGELFF. DNA of the CDR3: TGCGCCAGCAGCTCAACCGGGACAGGGCCAACCGGGGAGCTGTTTTTT.

The V and J genes are TRBV9 and TRBJ1-1; D gene unclear. Trimming removed 4 bases at V and 5 bases at J, with 9 bases between. The germline V gene has CDR1 SGDLS and CDR2 YYNGEE. This CDR3 comprises 12 residues. This chain's CDR3 is CASSPLETEAFF. The CDR3 coding sequence is TGTGCCAGCAGCCCCCTGGAGACTGAAGCTTTCTTT.

The chain links TRBV20-1 to TRBJ2-3; the D gene is possibly TRBD2 (6 bases). V was shortened by 3 bases and J by 0 bases, with 16 bases between the two germline ends. Germline V lookup: CDR1 DFQATT, CDR2 SNEGSKA (reference sequence). CDR3 length equals 16 residues. As DNA, the CDR3 is TGCAGTGCTAGGTCCTTTCAGCGGGCGAGCACAGATACGCAGTATTTT. It translates to CSARSFQRASTDTQYF.

This clonotype has only a few counts. This sequence joins TRBV24-1 and TRBJ2-7, with D unresolved. V was pared by 4 bases and J by 3 bases, with 6 bases between. Germline loops: CDR1 KGHDR, CDR2 SFDVKD. This CDR3 is built from 12 residues. Here the CDR3 reads CATSERGYEQYF. CDR3 nucleotide sequence: TGTGCCACCAGTGAACGCGGCTACGAGCAGTACTTC.

The sample holds a few counts of this clonotype. This rearrangement joins TRBV30 to TRBJ2-1, with D hard to call. The germline CDR1 and CDR2 sequences are GTSNPN and SVGIG (reference sequence). CDR3 length: 12 residues. Deletions cut 1 base from V and 9 bases from J, with 10 bases between. In DNA, the CDR3 is TGTGCCTGGAGTGGGGGTTGGAGTGAGCAGTTCTTC. Its translation: CAWSGGWSEQFF.

This clonotype came up a few times. The CDR3 sequence: CASSPRGGWGNTEAFF. For the CDR3, the DNA is TGTGCCAGCAGCCCCCGTGGGGGATGGGGGAACACTGAAGCTTTCTTT. This chain joins TRBV11-3 and TRBJ1-1; D might be TRBD1 (5 bases). The germline V and J ends were trimmed by 5 bases and 1 base, with 17 bases remaining between them. Germline lookup yields CDR1 SGHNT and CDR2 YENEEA. The CDR3 contains 16 residues.

This clonotype came up many times. The chain combines TRBV12-3 or TRBV12-4 with TRBJ2-1; TRBD1 matches at 9 bases. V shed 4 bases, J shed 6 bases, and the junction held 7 bases outside the gene matches. CDR3 length: 15 amino acids. The chain's CDR3 is CASSSSGTGTNEQFF. The CDR3 DNA follows: TGTGCCAGCAGTTCCTCCGGGACAGGGACCAATGAGCAGTTCTTC.

This clonotype came up a few times. The chain combines TRBV29-1 with TRBJ2-7, with D possibly matching TRBD1 (6 bases). Germline V gene data show CDR1 as SQVTM and CDR2 as ANQGSEA. V was shortened by 1 base and J by 4 bases, with 8 bases between the two germline ends. The CDR3 has 12 amino acids. The CDR3: CSVEGGRYEQYF. CDR3 nucleotides: TGCAGCGTTGAAGGGGGGCGGTACGAGCAGTACTTC.

The CDR3 sequence is CAISESGEGETQYF. In nucleotides, the CDR3 is TGTGCCATCAGTGAATCTGGAGAGGGCGAGACCCAGTACTTC. The chain is built from TRBV10-3 and TRBJ2-5; possible D gene TRBD2, 5 bases. The CDR3 contains 14 residues. CDR1 and CDR2 (germline): ENHRY, SYGVKD. V shed 3 bases and J shed 5 bases, with 13 bases lying between them.

This clonotype was seen a few times. V and J are TRBV4-3 and TRBJ1-2; D unclear. The CDR3 runs 17 residues. Germline V lookup: CDR1 LGHNA, CDR2 YSLEER. Between the trimmed V and J ends, which lost 0 bases and 4 bases, there was a span of 18 bases. The CDR3 sequence: CASSQETRYTTVYGYTF. DNA for the CDR3: TGCGCCAGCAGCCAAGAGACCAGATACACCACCGTCTATGGCTACACCTTC.

The CDR3 region is CASSLAPTGFYGYTF. Written as DNA, the CDR3 is TGTGCCAGCAGTTTAGCACCAACAGGGTTCTATGGCTACACCTTC. The genes are TRBV12-3 or TRBV12-4 and TRBJ1-2; D perhaps matches TRBD1 (6 bases). The germline V and J ends were trimmed by 0 bases and 4 bases, with 12 bases remaining between them. CDR3 length equals 15 residues.

This clonotype occurred a few times. V is TRBV7-9 and J is TRBJ1-6, with 7 nucleotides matching TRBD1. Germline V lookup: CDR1 SEHNR, CDR2 FQNEAQ (reference sequence). This CDR3 spans 16 amino acids. V lost 5 bases and J lost 7; bases outside the gene matches: 11. The CDR3 DNA is TGTGCCAGCAGCACTTATTCCGGGACAGTAAATTCACCCCTCCACTTT. It encodes CASSTYSGTVNSPLHF.

This clonotype has a count of ten or more. The chain has TRBV5-1 and TRBJ2-3; D might be TRBD1 (5 bases). V gave up 2 bases and J gave up 11 bases, with 15 bases separating them. Germline CDR1 is SGHRS and CDR2 is YFSETQ. CDR3 length: 13 amino acids. CDR3 bases: TGCGCCAGCAGCTTTACTCAGGGTGAAGAGCAGTATTTT. Translation: CASSFTQGEEQYF.

This clonotype was counted a few times. The J gene is TRBJ2-5, the V gene TRBV5-1; tentative D call: TRBD2 (6 bases). V lost 7 bases and J lost 1, with 14 bases in between. Germline V gives CDR1 SGHRS, CDR2 YFSETQ. There are 14 residues in the CDR3. This CDR3 is CASVLAEPQETQYF. The CDR3 coding sequence is TGCGCCAGCGTATTAGCGGAACCCCAAGAGACCCAGTACTTC.